This T cell receptor beta chain was recorded in a study of monozygotic twins with cystic fibrosis. Background on the study: With roughly 16 PCR cycles, barcoded libraries came from 3 to 3.5 micrograms of fragmented DNA.

V lost 5 bases to trimming and J lost 10 bases, with 12 bases between them. Germline CDR1 SEHNR, CDR2 FQNEAQ (reference sequence). The CDR3 covers 12 residues. Note on this clone: Its specificity is not known.

Broader study findings: V usage most resembled the co-twin in 13 of 16 pairs. Clonality was generally low (median roughly 0.01), higher in the most severe patients. Age, concordance and disease severity did not associate with shared CDR3 numbers.

Clones were sequenced by immunoSEQ multiplex PCR, and TCRdb holds only the in-frame ones, with some missing. Of approximately 36,000 clones in the sample, around 90% were seen once. The J gene is TRBJ2-1, the V gene TRBV7-9; D possibly corresponds to TRBD1 (5 bases). The TCR originated in a boy between 2 and 10 years old with cystic fibrosis. The sample comprised blood. The CDR3 region is CASSGREVEQFF. The CDR3 nucleotides read TGTGCCAGCAGCGGCAGGGAAGTAGAGCAGTTCTTC.